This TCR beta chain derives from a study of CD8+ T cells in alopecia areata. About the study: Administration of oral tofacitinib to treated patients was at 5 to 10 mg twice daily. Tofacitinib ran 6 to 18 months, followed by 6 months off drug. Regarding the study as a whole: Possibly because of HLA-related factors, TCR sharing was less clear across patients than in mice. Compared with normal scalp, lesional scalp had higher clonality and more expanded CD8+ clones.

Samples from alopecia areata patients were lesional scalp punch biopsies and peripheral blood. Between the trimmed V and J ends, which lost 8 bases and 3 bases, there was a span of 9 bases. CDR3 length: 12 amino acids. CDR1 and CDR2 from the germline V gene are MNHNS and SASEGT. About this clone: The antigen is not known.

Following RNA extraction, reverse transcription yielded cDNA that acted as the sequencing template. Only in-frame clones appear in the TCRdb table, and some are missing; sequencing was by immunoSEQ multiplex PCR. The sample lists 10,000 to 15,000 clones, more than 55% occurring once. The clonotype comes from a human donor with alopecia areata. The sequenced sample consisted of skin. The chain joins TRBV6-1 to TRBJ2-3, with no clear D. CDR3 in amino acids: CASDTRTDTQYF. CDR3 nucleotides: TGTGCCAGCGACACAAGAACAGATACGCAGTATTTT.